The present TCR beta chain was sequenced within a study of siplizumab effects on memory and regulatory T cells. TCRdb's copy holds only in-frame clones and misses some; the assay was immunoSEQ multiplex PCR. The table records roughly 120,000 clones, roughly 94% of them present only once. Study-wide results and limits: Naive-or-memory phenotypes were unassignable for roughly 75-95% of proliferating CD4+ or CD8+ clones.

Trimming removed 6 bases at V and 0 bases at J, with 11 bases between. CDR3 length: 14 amino acids. In germline, CDR1 is SGHVS, CDR2 FNYEAQ. A note on this clone: Its target is unknown.

This chain connects TRBV7-6 to TRBJ1-1; unclear D gene. Sequencing input: non-Treg CD4+ T cells sorted from blood. The clonotype originates from a human donor in good health. The CDR3 is CASRMDLMNTEAFF. In DNA, the CDR3 is TGTGCCAGCAGGATGGACCTAATGAACACTGAAGCTTTCTTT.